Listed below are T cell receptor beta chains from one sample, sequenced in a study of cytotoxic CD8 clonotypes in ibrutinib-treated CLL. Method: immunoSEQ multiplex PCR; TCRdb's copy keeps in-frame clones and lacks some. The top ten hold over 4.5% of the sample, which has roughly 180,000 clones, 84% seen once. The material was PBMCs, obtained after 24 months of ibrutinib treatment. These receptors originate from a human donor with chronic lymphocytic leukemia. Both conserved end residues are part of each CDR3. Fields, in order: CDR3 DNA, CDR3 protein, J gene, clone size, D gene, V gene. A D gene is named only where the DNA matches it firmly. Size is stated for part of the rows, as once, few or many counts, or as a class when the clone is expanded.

DNA: TGTGCCAGCCATGGCCGAAGCTACGAGCAGTACTTC
CDR3: CASHGRSYEQYF
J: TRBJ2-7
size: NA
D: NA
V: TRBV6-1

DNA: TGTGCCAGCAGCTTAGCGCCGCAGGGAAATGGCTACACCTTC
CDR3: CASSLAPQGNGYTF
J: TRBJ1-2
size: NA
D: NA
V: TRBV7-9

DNA: TGTGCCAGCCTCCAGGGCTCTGGAAACACCATATATTTT
CDR3: CASLQGSGNTIYF
J: TRBJ1-3
size: NA
D: NA
V: TRBV6-1

DNA: TGTGCCATCAGAAGGGACTACGAGCAGTACTTC
CDR3: CAIRRDYEQYF
J: TRBJ2-7
size: few
D: NA
V: TRBV10-3

DNA: TGTGCCAGCAGCGTAGGCCTTTTTCCTGAAGCTTTCTTT
CDR3: CASSVGLFPEAFF
J: TRBJ1-1
size: NA
D: NA
V: TRBV9

DNA: TGTGCCTGCCTAAACAGGGGGCAAGGAAAGCGCAATCAGCCCCAGCATTTT
CDR3: CACLNRGQGKRNQPQHF
J: TRBJ1-5
size: NA
D: TRBD1
V: TRBV28

DNA: TGTGCCAGCAGTTTATCGCAGGGATGGAGCACCGGGGAGCTGTTTTTT
CDR3: CASSLSQGWSTGELFF
J: TRBJ2-2
size: NA
D: NA
V: TRBV27

DNA: TGTGCCAGCAGGAACCGATACGGGACCCAGTACTTC
CDR3: CASRNRYGTQYF
J: TRBJ2-5
size: NA
D: NA
V: TRBV27

DNA: TGTGCCAGCAGCTCGCCAGGAGGGGACAATGAGCAGTTCTTC
CDR3: CASSSPGGDNEQFF
J: TRBJ2-1
size: NA
D: NA
V: TRBV7-2

DNA: TGTGCCAGCAGCCCCCTGAGGGGGCGGACTGAAGCTTTCTTT
CDR3: CASSPLRGRTEAFF
J: TRBJ1-1
size: many
D: TRBD1
V: TRBV5-6

DNA: TGTGCCAGCAGAGCCTCGGGGGCTGGTGATACGCAGTATTTT
CDR3: CASRASGAGDTQYF
J: TRBJ2-3
size: NA
D: NA
V: TRBV11-2

DNA: TGTGCCATCAGTGATTCCTGGCGGGGGGGAAACACCATATATTTT
CDR3: CAISDSWRGGNTIYF
J: TRBJ1-3
size: NA
D: NA
V: TRBV10-3